This T cell receptor (beta chain) was sequenced in a study of PD-L1 blockade in urothelial cancer. Study details: Blood was subjected to analysis at 3 weeks (second dose) and 6 weeks following treatment start. Findings of the study overall: Pretreatment TCR clonality in blood under the median foretold superior survival.

CDR3 length: 15 amino acids. V was cut by 0 bases and J by 8 bases, with 15 bases left in between. CDR1 is SGHRS, CDR2 YFSETQ, per germline. This clone was seen more than once but under ten times. Its antigen is still unknown. The time point: pretreatment peripheral blood. Produced via immunoSEQ multiplex PCR; TCRdb's table is partial and in-frame only. This sample has tens of thousands of clones, with over 80% found just once. The sequences come from PBMCs, collected around atezolizumab (anti-PD-L1) treatment. This sequence originates from a woman aged 65 to 85 with urothelial cancer. This chain uses TRBV5-1 with TRBJ2-4; TRBD1 might be the D (6 bases). Here the CDR3 reads CASSLGARTVDIQYF. CDR3 coding DNA: TGCGCCAGCAGCTTGGGTGCCCGGACAGTGGACATTCAGTACTTC.